This T cell receptor beta chain is drawn from a study of shared clonotypes between healthy human individuals. Study-wide background: Donors consisted of a couple of women and three men between 18 and 49. Each donor contributed plates that comprised three CD4 naive, three CD4 memory, two CD8 naive and one CD8 memory.

Remarks on this clone: Its specificity is unknown.

Terminally differentiated effector memory CD45RA+ cells were excluded by CCR7 positive selection of CD45RO-negative cells. Healthy adults negative for HIV, lacking recent acute infections or vaccinations, served as donors. The CDR3 sequence is 13 residues long. Germline lookup yields CDR1 SGHAT and CDR2 FQNNGV. The germline V and J ends were trimmed by 4 bases and 6 bases, with 9 bases remaining between them. Only in-frame clones appear in the TCRdb table, and some are missing; sequencing was by immunoSEQ multiplex PCR. Here the sample spans some 1,900,000 clones, less than 95% being singletons. Study results and limitations: Sequencing depth was predicted to influence how clonotypes are shared among donors.

The clonotype was recovered from a man aged 18 to 29 in good health. Input material: naive CD8+ T cells sorted from blood. The chain couples TRBV11-2 to TRBJ1-4; D remains unclear. The CDR3 DNA is TGTGCCAGCAGCTCTAAAGTGGATGAAAAACTGTTTTTT. Its translation: CASSSKVDEKLFF.